These 3 T cell receptor beta chains came from one sample sequenced in a study of cytomegalovirus exposure and HLA in healthy donors. The primer mix had 60 Vbeta and 13 Jbeta primers. The assay was immunoSEQ multiplex PCR, and TCRdb's table has in-frame clones only and misses some. The listing records roughly 53,000 clones. Sequenced sample: PBMCs. These receptors came from a young man in good health and CMV-seropositive.

The genes are TRBV10-2 and TRBJ2-7; 7 positions agree with TRBD2. Trimming at V came to 4 bases and at J to 6 bases, leaving 15 bases not matched to a gene. Germline lookup yields CDR1 WSHSY and CDR2 SAAADI. The CDR3 is 16 amino acids. As DNA, the CDR3 is TGCGCCAGCAGTGCTGGGACTCTCCTAGGCGGGGGCGAGCAGTACTTC. Its protein is CASSAGTLLGGGEQYF.

V gene TRBV21-1 combines with J gene TRBJ2-7; the table's D call, TRBD1, has no DNA check behind it. TRBV21-1 is shown as a pseudogene. The CDR3 loop spans 14 amino acids. This CDR3 reads CASSVGDRSYEQYF. Here the CDR3 DNA reads TGTGCCAGCAGCGTAGGGGACAGATCCTACGAGCAGTACTTC.

The chain links TRBV7-3 to TRBJ2-3, with 9 bases that match TRBD2. The V gene end was trimmed by 5 bases and the J gene end by 0 bases; junction bases not matched to a gene: 6. CDR3 length: 16 residues. The germline gives CDR1 SGHTA, CDR2 FQGTGA. The CDR3 here is CASSAGTSLSTDTQYF. Here the CDR3 DNA reads TGTGCCAGCAGCGCTGGGACTAGCCTTAGCACAGATACGCAGTATTTT.